These 9 T cell receptor beta chains came from one sample sequenced in a study of blood T cell repertoires in COVID-19 (TCRdb year 2020). The library was built by means of the immunoSEQ multiplex PCR assay. TCRdb provides this immuneACCESS table in a form limited to in-frame rearrangements. Some clones are lacking; in checked studies, under half of them reflect an unresolved V gene, and why the rest are absent is not known. The sample table records around 140,000 clones; 85% to 90% of these occur just once. Clones ranked in the top ten supply 13% of the sample. Sequencing was done on a sample of peripheral blood. The source is a man aged 18 to 29 with COVID-19, enrolled during active disease.

The chain employs TRBV3-1 (or the pseudogene TRBV3-2) and TRBJ1-6, with 7 bases that match TRBD1. This CDR3 has 17 amino acids. CDR1 is LGHDT, CDR2 YNNKEL, per germline (reference sequence). The junction had 11 bases not matched to a gene; V was cut back by 2 bases and J by 7 bases. CDR3: CASSQTRRTGHNSPLHF. In DNA, the CDR3 is TGTGCCAGCAGCCAAACCCGTCGGACAGGTCACAATTCACCCCTCCACTTT.

V usage is TRBV7-2 and J usage is TRBJ2-5; TRBD1 matches 8 bases. The germline CDR1 and CDR2 sequences are SGHTA and FQGNSA. The CDR3 spans 18 residues. V lost 1 base, J lost 4 bases, and 14 bases stayed unmatched. The CDR3 reads CASSLGAQGVGFGETQYF. As DNA, the CDR3 is TGTGCCAGCAGCTTAGGGGCACAGGGGGTGGGTTTTGGAGAGACCCAGTACTTC.

The chain combines TRBV6-5 with TRBJ2-2; possible D gene TRBD2, 5 bases. Between the trimmed V and J ends, which lost 2 bases and 6 bases, there was a span of 10 bases. This CDR3 is built from 14 residues. Germline V gene sequence: CDR1 MNHEY, CDR2 SVGAGI. The CDR3 region is CASSYPGVAGELFF. CDR3 coding DNA: TGTGCCAGCAGTTACCCCGGGGTGGCCGGGGAGCTGTTTTTT.

V usage is TRBV9 and J usage is TRBJ2-3; 7 bases map to TRBD2. V gave up 4 bases and J gave up 0 bases; unmatched junction bases: 5. From germline, CDR1 is SGDLS and CDR2 YYNGEE. This CDR3 contains 15 residues. CDR3 in DNA: TGTGCCAGCAGCCCCCTAGCGGAGAGCACAGATACGCAGTATTTT. It is translated as CASSPLAESTDTQYF.

The V gene is TRBV5-6, the J gene TRBJ2-7; 7 bases align to TRBD2. CDR3 length equals 14 residues. The V gene end was trimmed by 4 bases and the J gene end by 1 base; junction bases not matched to a gene: 5. Germline V gives CDR1 SGHDT, CDR2 YYEEEE. The CDR3 coding sequence is TGTGCCAGCAGCAGTTTGCGGGAGTCCTACGAGCAGTACTTC. It is translated as CASSSLRESYEQYF.

This clone was recorded once. The chain is built from TRBV28 and TRBJ1-2; perhaps TRBD1 as D (6 bases). The length of the CDR3 is 14 residues. V was trimmed by 9 bases and J by 3 bases, leaving 17 bases between them. Germline V gene lookup returns CDR1 MDHEN and CDR2 SYDVKM. CDR3 DNA: TGTGCCAGTACCGAGCAGGGGCGCGACTATGGCTACACCTTC. Protein product: CASTEQGRDYGYTF.

The chain carries TRBV27 and TRBJ2-7; D is uncertain. With 6 bases removed from V and 2 bases from J, the gap between germline ends came to 14 bases. Germline CDR1 MNHEY, CDR2 SMNVEV (reference sequence). The CDR3 runs 14 residues. The CDR3 region is CASSSGPGTYEQYF. For the CDR3, the DNA is TGTGCCAGCAGCAGTGGGCCAGGAACCTACGAGCAGTACTTC.

This rearrangement joins TRBV15 to TRBJ2-7; 7 nucleotides agree with TRBD2. The V gene end was trimmed by 0 bases and the J gene end by 6 bases; junction bases not matched to a gene: 5. The CDR3 sequence is 14 residues long. Germline lookup yields CDR1 LNHNV and CDR2 YYDKDF (reference sequence). The CDR3 nucleotides are TGTGCCACCAGCAGAGATCGGGGAGGGCTCGAGCAGTACTTC. This codes for CATSRDRGGLEQYF.

The J gene is TRBJ2-3, the V gene TRBV27; 8 bases match TRBD2. The CDR3 consists of 19 residues. Germline trimming cut 7 bases from V and 0 bases from J; bases unmatched to any gene: 18. Germline lookup yields CDR1 MNHEY and CDR2 SMNVEV (reference sequence). CDR3 DNA: TGTGCCAGCACCCATCTTGAATACGGACTAGCCCCTAGCACAGATACGCAGTATTTT. Protein sequence: CASTHLEYGLAPSTDTQYF.